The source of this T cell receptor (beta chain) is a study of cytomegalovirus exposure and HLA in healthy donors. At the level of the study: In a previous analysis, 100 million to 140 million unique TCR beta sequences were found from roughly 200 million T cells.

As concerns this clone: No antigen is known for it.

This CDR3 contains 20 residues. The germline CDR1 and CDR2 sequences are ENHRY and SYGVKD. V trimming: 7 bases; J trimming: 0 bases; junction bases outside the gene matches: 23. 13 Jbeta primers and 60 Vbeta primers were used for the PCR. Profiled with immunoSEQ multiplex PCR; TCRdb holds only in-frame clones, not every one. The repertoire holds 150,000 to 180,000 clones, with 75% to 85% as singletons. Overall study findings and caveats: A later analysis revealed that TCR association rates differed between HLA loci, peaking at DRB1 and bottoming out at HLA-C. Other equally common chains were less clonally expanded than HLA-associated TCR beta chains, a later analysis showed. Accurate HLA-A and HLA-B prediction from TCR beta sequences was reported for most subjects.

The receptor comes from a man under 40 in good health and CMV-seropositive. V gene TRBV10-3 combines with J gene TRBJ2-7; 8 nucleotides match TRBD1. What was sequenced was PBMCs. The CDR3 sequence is CAITGLLLGQVLLSSYEQYF. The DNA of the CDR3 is TGTGCCATCACCGGCCTGTTATTGGGACAGGTTCTTTTAAGCTCCTACGAGCAGTACTTC.